Described below is a single T cell receptor (beta chain) sequence and its context. Antigen: not known. Sequencing was performed with immunoSEQ multiplex PCR; in TCRdb, only in-frame clones are kept and a portion is missing. The sample shows under 250,000 clones, 80% to 90% of them seen only once. The CDR3 contains 16 residues. J gave up 0 bases and V 1 base, and 4 bases lay outside the gene matches. CDR1 KGHSH and CDR2 LQKENI come from the germline V gene. The record originates from a study of cytomegalovirus exposure and HLA in healthy donors. About the research overall: The use of the same platform for the approximately 110 validation repertoires and the roughly 670 first-cohort repertoires was reported by a later analysis.

Whole-study findings and limits: As confirmed in vitro, a few CMV-associated chains were specific for CMV antigens.

V usage is TRBV18 and J usage is TRBJ2-3; TRBD2 matches at 7 bases. The sequence came from a woman in her 30s in good health and CMV-seronegative. Sequencing used PBMCs. This CDR3 reads CASSPQRGTSTDTQYF. The CDR3 coding sequence is TGTGCCAGCTCACCACAGCGGGGCACTAGCACAGATACGCAGTATTTT.